The clone carrying this T cell receptor (beta chain) was counted a few times. What it binds is not known. Using its own MiXCR run on the RT-PCR reads, TCRdb lists one record per CDR3 protein. This sample has more than 250,000 distinct CDR3 sequences, with roughly a fifth found just once. The J segment lost 5 bases and the V segment lost 4 bases, leaving 5 bases of the junction unmatched. Germline CDR1 and CDR2: ENHRY and SYGVKD. This CDR3 has 14 residues. This entry is derived from a study of response to subunit inactivated influenza vaccine. Broader study findings: Authors proposed each seasonal influenza vaccination draws in few new T cells.

The clonotype comes from a man in his fifties or sixties who received an inactivated influenza vaccine. This material consisted of PBMCs from blood, taken 21 months after vaccination. This chain uses TRBV10-3 with TRBJ1-2, with 9 positions matching TRBD1. The CDR3: CAISADRGSYGYTF. In nucleotides, the CDR3 is TGTGCCATCAGTGCGGACAGGGGATCGTATGGCTACACCTTC.